The 24 T cell receptor beta chains reported below all come from one sample, sequenced in a study of T cell responses to AZD1222 COVID-19 vaccine. The data were produced by immunoSEQ multiplex PCR, yet TCRdb's version contains in-frame clones alone and is incomplete. The table has 80,000 to 100,000 clones, roughly 88% seen once. Sample: peripheral blood, taken on day 0 of AZD1222 vaccination. The receptors come from an adult in good health.

V and J are TRBV30 and TRBJ1-4; D remains ambiguous. This CDR3 is built from 16 residues. Between the trimmed V and J ends, which lost 1 base and 3 bases, there was a span of 15 bases. The germline gives CDR1 GTSNPN, CDR2 SVGIG (reference sequence). The CDR3 nucleotides are TGTGCCTGGAGTGCCCTCCGGGTTTTAGCTAATGAAAAACTGTTTTTT. Translation gives CAWSALRVLANEKLFF.

The chain couples TRBV21-1 to TRBJ2-7; the DNA was not used to check the table's D call, TRBD1. TRBV21-1 is tagged as a pseudogene. CDR3 size: 13 residues. The CDR3 loop reads CASSARQDYEQYF. CDR3 coding DNA: TGTGCCAGCAGCGCTCGACAGGACTACGAGCAGTACTTC.

The chain has TRBV11-2 and TRBJ2-3; D might be TRBD1 or TRBD2, each matching 5 bases. The CDR3 consists of 12 residues. Trimming took off 5 bases at V and 5 bases at J, with 8 bases between the two ends. The V gene's germline CDR1 is SGHAT and CDR2 FQNNGV. In DNA form, the CDR3 reads TGTGCCAGCAGCCGGGACGGAGATACGCAGTATTTT. Translating gives CASSRDGDTQYF.

The chain carries TRBV6-5 and TRBJ2-7; D possibly uses TRBD1 or TRBD2 (5 bases each). CDR1 MNHEY and CDR2 SVGAGI come from the germline V gene. Between the trimmed V and J ends, which lost 7 bases and 0 bases, there was a span of 10 bases. This CDR3 is 13 amino acids long. The CDR3 reads CASTSGSSYEQYF. DNA of the CDR3: TGTGCCAGCACGTCAGGGAGCTCCTACGAGCAGTACTTC.

The gene calls are TRBV29-1 and TRBJ2-5; D unresolved. Trimming left V 0 bases short and J 4 bases short, with 15 bases between. Germline CDR1 and CDR2: SQVTM and ANQGSEA. The CDR3 runs to 15 residues. The CDR3 DNA is TGCAGCGTTGAAGATAGTTATAAAGCCTTAGAGACCCAGTACTTC. As protein: CSVEDSYKALETQYF.

Points on this clone: Other DNA variants within this sample encode the same CDR3. The chain links TRBV7-2 to TRBJ1-1; D gene unclear. CDR1 SGHTA and CDR2 FQGNSA come from the germline V gene. V was cut by 2 bases and J by 1 base, with 5 bases left in between. The CDR3 has 13 residues. CDR3 DNA: TGTGCCAGCAGCTTATGGGGGAACACTGAAGCTTTCTTT. It yields the protein CASSLWGNTEAFF.

The chain is built from TRBV7-7 and TRBJ2-5, with 9 nucleotides matching TRBD1. The CDR3 loop spans 14 amino acids. V was clipped by 5 bases and J by 5 bases; unmatched bases: 6. Germline V lookup: CDR1 SSHAT, CDR2 FNYEAQ (reference sequence). CDR3 region: CASSGTGPGETQYF. The CDR3 DNA follows: TGTGCCAGCAGCGGGACAGGGCCCGGGGAGACCCAGTACTTC. The full variable domain, its missing parts supplied by reference TRBV7-7 and TRBJ2-5, is GAGVSQSPRYKVTKRGQDVTLRCDPISSHATLYWYQQALGQGPEFLTYFNYEAQPDKSGLPSDRFSAERPEGSISTLTIQRTEQRDSAMYRCASSGTGPGETQYFGPGTRLLVL.

This clone was seen a few times. This chain uses TRBV9 with TRBJ1-5; maybe TRBD1 (5 bases). The V end lost 2 bases, the J end lost 1 base, and 10 bases lay between the germline ends. Germline CDR1 and CDR2: SGDLS and YYNGEE. This CDR3 has 15 residues. The CDR3 sequence: CASSVEGESNQPQHF. The CDR3 DNA reads as TGTGCCAGCAGCGTCGAAGGGGAAAGCAATCAGCCCCAGCATTTT.

J is TRBJ1-3 and V is TRBV13; D unclear. Germline CDR1 PRHDT, CDR2 FYEKMQ (reference sequence). The CDR3 has 12 residues. V lost 6 bases, J lost 1 base, and 4 bases lay in between. DNA for the CDR3: TGTGCCAGCAGTTTGTCTGGAAACACCATATATTTT. Translating it yields CASSLSGNTIYF.

The chain joins TRBV6-5 to TRBJ2-7; TRBD2 is a possible D gene (5 bases). V was trimmed by 7 bases and J by 3 bases, leaving 13 bases between them. This CDR3 comprises 13 residues. Germline CDR1 is MNHEY and CDR2 is SVGAGI. CDR3 DNA: TGTGCCAGCAAGCGGTCGATGGGCTACGAGCAGTACTTC. Protein: CASKRSMGYEQYF.

This chain connects TRBV29-1 to TRBJ1-2; 7 bases agree with TRBD1. The V gene's germline CDR1 is SQVTM and CDR2 ANQGSEA. After removal of 5 bases from V and 7 bases from J, the junction contained 10 bases not matched to a gene. CDR3 size: 13 residues. CDR3 in amino acids: CSVKGDRVLGYTF. The CDR3, as DNA: TGCAGCGTTAAGGGTGACAGGGTACTTGGCTACACCTTC.

With regard to this clone: Other DNA sequences from this sample encode an identical CDR3 as well. This chain joins TRBV6-5 and TRBJ2-7; D possibly corresponds to TRBD1 (6 bases). Germline V CDR1 and CDR2: MNHEY, SVGAGI. The CDR3 runs 14 residues. With 2 bases removed from V and 0 bases from J, the gap between germline ends came to 8 bases. The CDR3 protein is CASSYTGSSYEQYF. The CDR3 DNA is TGTGCCAGCAGTTACACAGGGAGCTCCTACGAGCAGTACTTC.

In its sample, this clone was seen a few times. The chain employs TRBV4-3 and TRBJ1-1, with 8 nucleotides matching TRBD1. This CDR3 has 13 residues. Trimming removed 1 base from V and 11 bases from J; junction bases left unmatched: 6. From germline, CDR1 is LGHNA and CDR2 YSLEER. The CDR3 DNA is TGCGCCAGCAGCCAAGTGGGGGACAGGCGTGCTTTCTTT. Translating gives CASSQVGDRRAFF.

This chain connects TRBV7-9 to TRBJ2-7; a weak D match, TRBD1 (6 bases). Germline V gene sequence: CDR1 SEHNR, CDR2 FQNEAQ (reference sequence). The CDR3 length is 14 residues. Trimming took off 1 base at V and 3 bases at J, with 10 bases between the two ends. CDR3 region: CASSLEDRRYEQYF. As DNA, the CDR3 is TGTGCCAGCAGCTTAGAGGACAGACGCTACGAGCAGTACTTC.

The chain is built from TRBV5-4 and TRBJ2-3, with D uncertain. This CDR3 spans 13 amino acids. CDR1 and CDR2 from the germline V gene are SGHNT and YYREEE (reference sequence). V was trimmed by 3 bases and J by 6 bases, leaving 11 bases between them. The CDR3 protein is CASSSSAADTQYF. DNA of the CDR3: TGTGCCAGCAGCTCGTCAGCTGCGGATACGCAGTATTTT.

This clone has a single count. This chain connects TRBV6-5 to TRBJ2-2, with 8 bases fitting TRBD1. V was pared by 6 bases and J by 6 bases, with 9 bases of the junction left unmatched. The CDR3 consists of 15 residues. In germline, CDR1 is MNHEY, CDR2 SVGAGI. As DNA, the CDR3 is TGTGCCAGCAGCATGCTTCAGGGGGCGGCCGGGGAGCTGTTTTTT. This sequence encodes CASSMLQGAAGELFF.

The V call is TRBV28, the J call TRBJ2-5; D assignment may be TRBD1 or TRBD2 (5 bases each). Germline CDR1 and CDR2: MDHEN and SYDVKM. The CDR3 loop spans 15 amino acids. V lost 5 bases to trimming and J lost 5 bases, with 18 bases between them. The CDR3 is CASSVGTDIGETQYF. CDR3 sequence (DNA): TGTGCCAGCAGTGTGGGGACGGACATCGGGGAGACCCAGTACTTC.

J is TRBJ2-1 and V is TRBV7-9; 7 bases fit TRBD2. The CDR3 consists of 16 residues. V shed 2 bases and J 1 base; nucleotides not matched to a gene: 5. Germline CDR1 reads SEHNR; CDR2 reads FQNEAQ (reference sequence). The CDR3 DNA reads as TGTGCCAGCAGCTTACGGCTAGCGGAGTCCTACAATGAGCAGTTCTTC. It encodes CASSLRLAESYNEQFF.

The chain combines TRBV6-1 with TRBJ1-1; D is uncertain. V lost 2 bases to trimming and J lost 4 bases, with 11 bases between them. The CDR3 has 14 amino acids. From germline, CDR1 is MNHNS and CDR2 SASEGT. The CDR3 sequence: CASSEIGWGTEAFF. For the CDR3, the DNA is TGTGCCAGCAGTGAAATAGGGTGGGGCACTGAAGCTTTCTTT.

The chain is built from TRBV3-1 (or the pseudogene TRBV3-2) and TRBJ1-2, with 8 bases identical to TRBD1. CDR3 length: 14 amino acids. The germline V gene has CDR1 LGHDT and CDR2 YNNKEL (reference sequence). V dropped 3 bases and J dropped 5; count of bases not matched to a gene: 5. CDR3 coding DNA: TGTGCCAGCAGCCACGACAGGGGCTGGTATGGCTACACCTTC. Its protein product is CASSHDRGWYGYTF.

The J gene is TRBJ2-5, the V gene TRBV29-1; 7 bases fit TRBD1. Germline lookup yields CDR1 SQVTM and CDR2 ANQGSEA. Unmatched junction bases numbered 12, after V lost 6 bases and J lost 5 bases. CDR3 length equals 14 residues. Here the CDR3 DNA reads TGCAGCGTCCTGGACAGGCGAAGAGAGGAGACCCAGTACTTC. Translation: CSVLDRRREETQYF.

This chain joins TRBV21-1 and TRBJ2-7; the table's D call of TRBD1 was not tested on the DNA. TRBV21-1 is a listed pseudogene. This CDR3 spans 15 amino acids. In DNA, the CDR3 is TGTGCCAGCAGCAAAATGGGACACCTTGGGTACGAGCAGTACTTC. Its protein product is CASSKMGHLGYEQYF.

This chain uses TRBV9 with TRBJ2-5, with 8 bases that match TRBD2. In germline, CDR1 is SGDLS, CDR2 YYNGEE. J was trimmed by 5 bases and V by 0 bases; bases with no gene match: 3. This CDR3 spans 14 amino acids. The CDR3 coding sequence is TGTGCCAGCAGCGTAGACGCGGGGGGCGAGACCCAGTACTTC. Its protein is CASSVDAGGETQYF.

V and J are TRBV30 and TRBJ1-5, with D unresolved. Per germline, CDR1 GTSNPN and CDR2 SVGIG (reference sequence). V was trimmed by 1 base and J by 6 bases, leaving 7 bases between them. CDR3 length equals 12 residues. The CDR3 protein is CAWSARGQPQHF. The CDR3, as DNA: TGTGCCTGGAGTGCACGTGGTCAGCCCCAGCATTTT.